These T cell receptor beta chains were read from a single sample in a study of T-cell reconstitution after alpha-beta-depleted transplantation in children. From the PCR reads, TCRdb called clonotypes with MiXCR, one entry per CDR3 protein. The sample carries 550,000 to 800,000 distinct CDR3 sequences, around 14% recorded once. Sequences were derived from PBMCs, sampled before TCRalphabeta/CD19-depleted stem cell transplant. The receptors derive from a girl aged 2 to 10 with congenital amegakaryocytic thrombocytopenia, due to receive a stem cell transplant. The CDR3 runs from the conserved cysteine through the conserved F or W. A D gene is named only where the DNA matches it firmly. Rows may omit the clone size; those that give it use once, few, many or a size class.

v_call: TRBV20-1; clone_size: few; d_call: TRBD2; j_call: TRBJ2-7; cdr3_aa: CSARHPGGPLYEQYF; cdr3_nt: TGCAGTGCTAGGCACCCGGGAGGGCCTCTCTACGAGCAGTACTTC
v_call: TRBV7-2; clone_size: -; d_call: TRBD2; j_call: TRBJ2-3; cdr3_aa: CASSFAGGSNTDTQYF; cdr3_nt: TGTGCCAGCAGCTTCGCCGGCGGGAGCAACACAGATACGCAGTATTTT
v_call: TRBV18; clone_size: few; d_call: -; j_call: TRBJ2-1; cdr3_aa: CASSPVGPVARF; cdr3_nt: TGTGCCAGCTCACCGGTGGGACCCGTCGCGCGTTTC
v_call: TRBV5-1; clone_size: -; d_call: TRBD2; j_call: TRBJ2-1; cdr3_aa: CASSLELLAGYHRNF; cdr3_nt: TGCGCCAGCAGCTTGGAACTACTAGCGGGGTACCATCGGAACTTC
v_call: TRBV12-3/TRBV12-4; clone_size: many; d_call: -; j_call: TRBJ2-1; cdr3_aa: CASSLRTGYVSGSSYNEQFF; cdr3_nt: TGTGCCAGCAGTTTAAGGACAGGGTATGTTAGCGGGAGCTCCTACAATGAGCAGTTCTTC
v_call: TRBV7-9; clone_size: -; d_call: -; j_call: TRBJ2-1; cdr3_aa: CASRHSRRGYHEQFF; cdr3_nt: TGTGCCAGCAGGCACTCCCGGAGGGGGTATCATGAGCAGTTCTTC
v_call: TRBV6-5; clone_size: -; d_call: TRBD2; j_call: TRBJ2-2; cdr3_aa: CASSSRGGPWTGELFF; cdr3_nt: TGTGCCAGCAGTTCTAGGGGAGGGCCGTGGACCGGGGAGCTGTTTTTT
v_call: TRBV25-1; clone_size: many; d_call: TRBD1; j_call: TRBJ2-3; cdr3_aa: CASSRTPGQGVADTQYF; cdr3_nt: TGTGCCAGCAGCCGTACGCCGGGACAGGGAGTGGCAGATACGCAGTATTTT
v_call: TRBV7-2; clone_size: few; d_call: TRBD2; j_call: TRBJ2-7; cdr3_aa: CASSQSGGWKGEQYF; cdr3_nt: TGTGCCAGCAGTCAATCGGGAGGTTGGAAAGGCGAGCAGTACTTC
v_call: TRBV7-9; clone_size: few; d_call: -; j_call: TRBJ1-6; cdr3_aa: CASSPTKGDLSPLHF; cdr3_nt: TGTGCCAGCAGCCCCACGAAGGGGGATTTATCACCCCTCCACTTT
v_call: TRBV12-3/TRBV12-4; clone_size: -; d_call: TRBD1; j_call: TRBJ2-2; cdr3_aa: CASILQGAGELFF; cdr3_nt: TGTGCCAGCATACTACAGGGGGCCGGGGAGCTGTTTTTT
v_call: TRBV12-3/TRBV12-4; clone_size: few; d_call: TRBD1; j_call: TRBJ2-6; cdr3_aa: CASSSTGRGANVLTF; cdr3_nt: TGTGCCAGCAGTTCGACAGGGCGAGGGGCCAACGTCCTGACTTTC
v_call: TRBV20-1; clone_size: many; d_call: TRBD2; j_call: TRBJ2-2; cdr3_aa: CSARTGLESGELFF; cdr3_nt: TGCAGTGCTAGGACGGGACTAGAGTCTGGGGAGCTGTTTTTT
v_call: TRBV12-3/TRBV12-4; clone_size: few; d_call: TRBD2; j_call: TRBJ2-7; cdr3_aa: CASSPGREYEQYF; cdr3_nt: TGTGCCAGCAGCCCAGGGAGGGAGTACGAGCAGTACTTC